Listed here are 22 T cell receptor beta chains from one sample, sequenced in a study of blood T cell repertoires in COVID-19. Produced via immunoSEQ multiplex PCR; TCRdb's table is partial and in-frame only. The sample yields some 140,000 clones, 60% to 85% seen once. The sequenced material came from peripheral blood. Source of these receptors: a man of 80 years or more with acute or convalescent COVID-19.

The gene calls are TRBV7-9 and TRBJ1-2; a weak D match, TRBD1 (5 bases). V lost 0 bases, J lost 6 bases, and 8 bases lay in between. The CDR3 totals 13 residues. The V gene's germline CDR1 is SEHNR and CDR2 FQNEAQ (reference sequence). This chain's CDR3 is CASSLARVDGYTF. CDR3 coding DNA: TGTGCCAGCAGCTTAGCCAGGGTGGATGGCTACACCTTC.

V usage is TRBV5-4 and J usage is TRBJ1-2, with unresolved D. The CDR3 totals 12 residues. With 2 bases removed from V and 5 bases from J, the gap between germline ends came to 7 bases. Germline CDR1 is SGHNT and CDR2 is YYREEE (reference sequence). The CDR3 region is CASSFDGYGYTF. DNA for the CDR3: TGTGCCAGCAGCTTTGACGGGTATGGCTACACCTTC.

This clone showed up many times. V gene TRBV4-1 combines with J gene TRBJ2-3, with 16 nucleotides matching TRBD2. The CDR3 sequence is 18 residues long. The J segment lost 2 bases and the V segment lost 7 bases, leaving 9 bases of the junction unmatched. Germline V CDR1 and CDR2: MGHRA, YSYEKL. CDR3 nucleotides: TGCGCCAGCACGCATCCGGGACTAGCGGGGGGGAACACAGATACGCAGTATTTT. Amino acids: CASTHPGLAGGNTDTQYF.

The CDR3 reads CASRAGTADYGYTF. The CDR3 DNA reads as TGCGCCAGCAGAGCCGGGACAGCGGACTATGGCTACACCTTC. The gene calls are TRBV10-2 and TRBJ1-2; 7 bases map to TRBD1. Germline V gene sequence: CDR1 WSHSY, CDR2 SAAADI. V lost 6 bases and J lost 3; bases outside the gene matches: 7. The length of the CDR3 is 14 residues.

The rearrangement joins TRBV3-1 (or the pseudogene TRBV3-2) to TRBJ2-7; 8 bases align to TRBD1. V trimming: 3 bases; J trimming: 3 bases; junction bases outside the gene matches: 4. Germline values: CDR1 LGHDT, CDR2 YNNKEL (reference sequence). The CDR3 is made up of 14 amino acids. CDR3 nucleotide sequence: TGTGCCAGCAGCCATAGGGACAGGTACTACGAGCAGTACTTC. This encodes CASSHRDRYYEQYF.

The V gene is TRBV6-5, the J gene TRBJ2-1; TRBD1 aligns across 8 bases. V trimming: 5 bases; J trimming: 8 bases; junction bases outside the gene matches: 5. Germline CDR1 is MNHEY and CDR2 is SVGAGI. The CDR3 spans 13 residues. The CDR3 here is CASSRDRHYEQFF. CDR3 nucleotides: TGTGCCAGCAGTCGGGACAGGCATTATGAGCAGTTCTTC.

The chain joins TRBV29-1 to TRBJ2-7; D perhaps matches TRBD2 (5 bases). V lost 4 bases to trimming and J lost 3 bases, with 7 bases between them. The length of the CDR3 is 11 residues. In germline, CDR1 is SQVTM, CDR2 ANQGSEA. The DNA for the CDR3 is TGCAGCGTTGGGGAGAGCTACGAGCAGTACTTC. Translated: CSVGESYEQYF.

This clone was seen more than once but under ten times. The chain couples TRBV6-1 to TRBJ1-1, with unresolved D. Looked up from germline, CDR1 is MNHNS and CDR2 is SASEGT. CDR3 length: 13 residues. V lost 5 bases to trimming and J lost 5 bases, with 12 bases between them. The CDR3 sequence is CASSYGERTEAFF. CDR3 in DNA: TGTGCCAGCAGTTATGGGGAGAGGACTGAAGCTTTCTTT.

The chain is built from TRBV19 and TRBJ1-4; D gene uncertain. The CDR3 covers 16 residues. The V gene's germline CDR1 is LNHDA and CDR2 SQIVND (reference sequence). With 5 bases removed from V and 0 bases from J, the gap between germline ends came to 13 bases. CDR3: CASSPREAATNEKLFF. The CDR3 DNA sequence: TGTGCCAGTAGTCCCCGGGAGGCCGCAACTAATGAAAAACTGTTTTTT.

The V gene is TRBV5-1, the J gene TRBJ2-1; no clear D gene. The V and J ends lost 0 bases and 4 bases respectively, with 8 bases between them. Germline V CDR1 and CDR2: SGHRS, YFSETQ. The CDR3 is 14 amino acids. CDR3 residues: CASSLGSGYNEQFF. In DNA, the CDR3 is TGCGCCAGCAGCTTGGGTTCAGGATACAATGAGCAGTTCTTC.

The chain carries TRBV4-3 and TRBJ1-1; unclear D gene. Trimming cost V 5 bases and J 4 bases, with 11 bases left between them. Germline V gene data show CDR1 as LGHNA and CDR2 as YSLEER. The CDR3 consists of 13 residues. The CDR3: CASSYSRGTEAFF. In DNA form, the CDR3 reads TGCGCCAGCAGCTATTCCCGGGGCACTGAAGCTTTCTTT.

With regard to this clone: The sample carries other DNA sequences with the same CDR3. This chain connects TRBV18 to TRBJ1-1; D is ambiguous. Germline CDR1 reads KGHSH; CDR2 reads LQKENI. Trimming removed 4 bases at V and 2 bases at J, with 8 bases between. The CDR3 is 13 residues long. The DNA for the CDR3 is TGTGCCAGCTCACTCGGGGAAAACACTGAAGCTTTCTTT. This codes for CASSLGENTEAFF. Full variable domain (missing parts from reference TRBV18 and TRBJ1-1): NAGVMQNPRHLVRRRGQEARLRCSPMKGHSHVYWYRQLPEEGLKFMVYLQKENIIDESGMPKERFSAEFPKEGPSILRIQQVVRGDSAAYFCASSLGENTEAFFGQGTRLTVV.

The V gene is TRBV3-1 (or the pseudogene TRBV3-2), the J gene TRBJ2-5; weak D call: TRBD1 (5 bases). This CDR3 comprises 13 residues. Germline CDR1 reads LGHDT; CDR2 reads YNNKEL (reference sequence). V was pared by 8 bases and J by 5 bases, with 15 bases between. The CDR3 region is CASVRGAAETQYF. CDR3 nucleotides: TGTGCCAGCGTAAGGGGCGCGGCGGAGACCCAGTACTTC.

This clone was counted only a few times. V and J are TRBV28 and TRBJ1-6, with D hard to call. The germline V gene has CDR1 MDHEN and CDR2 SYDVKM. The CDR3 consists of 15 residues. V was shortened by 4 bases and J by 10 bases, with 17 bases between the two germline ends. This CDR3 is CASSYAGVLTSPLHF. The CDR3 nucleotides read TGTGCCAGCAGTTACGCCGGGGTCTTGACATCACCCCTCCACTTT.

The genes are TRBV7-9 and TRBJ2-5, with TRBD2 identical over 9 bases. The CDR3 runs 15 residues. Germline values: CDR1 SEHNR, CDR2 FQNEAQ (reference sequence). V trimming: 1 base; J trimming: 5 bases; junction bases outside the gene matches: 5. DNA of the CDR3: TGTGCCAGCAGCTTAGTTAGCGGGGGCGACGAGACCCAGTACTTC. Its protein product is CASSLVSGGDETQYF.

The CDR3 DNA sequence: TGTGCCAGTAGTTGGGGGCCAGATACGCAGTATTTT. Its protein product is CASSWGPDTQYF. The V call is TRBV19, the J call TRBJ2-3, with D perhaps TRBD1 (6 bases). Looked up from germline, CDR1 is LNHDA and CDR2 is SQIVND (reference sequence). The CDR3 is 12 amino acids. V lost 5 bases to trimming and J lost 4 bases, with 7 bases between them. Together with reference TRBV19 and TRBJ2-3, the CDR3 gives the full variable domain: DGGITQSPKYLFRKEGQNVTLSCEQNLNHDAMYWYRQDPGQGLRLIYYSQIVNDFQKGDIAEGYSVSREKKESFPLTVTSAQKNPTAFYLCASSWGPDTQYFGPGTRLTVL.

The chain uses TRBV18 and TRBJ2-5, with D hard to call. Germline-derived CDR1 and CDR2 are KGHSH and LQKENI. The CDR3 contains 12 residues. V was cut by 0 bases and J by 5 bases, with 4 bases left in between. CDR3 DNA sequence: TGTGCCAGCTCACCACCACAGGAGACCCAGTACTTC. As protein: CASSPPQETQYF.

The chain employs TRBV15 and TRBJ2-1, with 9 bases identical to TRBD1. This CDR3 comprises 16 residues. The germline CDR1 and CDR2 sequences are LNHNV and YYDKDF (reference sequence). With V trimmed by 1 base and J by 5 bases, 6 bases remained unmatched. The CDR3 sequence is CATSRVRTGADNEQFF. CDR3 in DNA: TGTGCCACCAGCAGAGTACGGACAGGGGCCGACAATGAGCAGTTCTTC.

The genes are TRBV19 and TRBJ1-5, with 9 bases matching TRBD1. The germline V gene encodes CDR1 LNHDA and CDR2 SQIVND (reference sequence). V lost 6 bases to trimming and J lost 0 bases; unmatched junction nucleotides: 6. This CDR3 is built from 16 residues. As DNA, the CDR3 is TGTGCCAGTAGCCTACAGGGGGCGTTTAGCAATCAGCCCCAGCATTTT. This encodes CASSLQGAFSNQPQHF.

The chain links TRBV6-5 to TRBJ2-7; 9 bases are shared with TRBD1. The CDR3 is made up of 14 amino acids. Germline values: CDR1 MNHEY, CDR2 SVGAGI. V lost 2 bases and J lost 5; bases outside the gene matches: 4. CDR3 in DNA: TGTGCCAGCAGTTACGCGGGACAGGGTCACGAGCAGTACTTC. This codes for CASSYAGQGHEQYF.

The genes are TRBV6-2 or TRBV6-3 and TRBJ2-7; TRBD2 matches at 9 bases. CDR1 is MNHEY and CDR2 is SVGEGT in the germline V gene. The CDR3 spans 14 residues. Losses at the gene ends were 2 bases for V and 3 bases for J; bases not matched to a gene: 2. CDR3 sequence: CASSYSGGNYEQYF. Written as DNA, the CDR3 is TGTGCCAGCAGTTACAGCGGGGGGAACTACGAGCAGTACTTC.

This clone appeared a few times. V and J are TRBV29-1 and TRBJ2-3; TRBD2 aligns across 10 bases. Germline V gene lookup returns CDR1 SQVTM and CDR2 ANQGSEA. J lost 0 bases, V lost 4 bases, and 13 bases had no gene match. The CDR3 length is 18 residues. CDR3 DNA sequence: TGCAGCGTTGTTGTCTCTAGCGGGGGCACTCGTAGCACAGATACGCAGTATTTT. This gives the protein CSVVVSSGGTRSTDTQYF.